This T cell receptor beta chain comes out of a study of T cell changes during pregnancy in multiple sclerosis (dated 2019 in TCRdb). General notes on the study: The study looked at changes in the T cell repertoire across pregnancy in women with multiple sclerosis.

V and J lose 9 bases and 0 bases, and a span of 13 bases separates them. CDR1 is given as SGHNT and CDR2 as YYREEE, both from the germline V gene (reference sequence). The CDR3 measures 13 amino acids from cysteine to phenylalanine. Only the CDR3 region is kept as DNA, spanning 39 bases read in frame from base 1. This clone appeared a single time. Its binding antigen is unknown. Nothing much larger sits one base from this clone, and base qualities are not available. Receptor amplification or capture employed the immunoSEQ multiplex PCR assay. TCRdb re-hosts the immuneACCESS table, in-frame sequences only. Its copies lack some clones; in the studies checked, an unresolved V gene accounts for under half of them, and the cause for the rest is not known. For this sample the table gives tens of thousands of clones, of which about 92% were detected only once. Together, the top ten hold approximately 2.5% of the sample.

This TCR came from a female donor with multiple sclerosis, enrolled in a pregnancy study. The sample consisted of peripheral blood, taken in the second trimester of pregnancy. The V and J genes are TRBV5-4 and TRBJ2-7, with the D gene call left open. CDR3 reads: CAILDPSSYEQYF. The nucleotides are TGTGCCATCCTAGACCCTAGCTCCTACGAGCAGTACTTC.